These T cell receptor beta chains were read from a single sample in a study of CD8+CD57+ T cells in acquired aplastic anemia. TCRdb re-analysed the reads in MiXCR, keeping a single row per CDR3 protein. This table has roughly 170,000 distinct CDR3 sequences, 63% appearing once. What was sequenced was sorted CD4+, CD8+, or CD8+CD57+ T cells (not recorded which) from PBMCs. The source of these receptors is a human donor in good health. The CDR3 runs from the conserved cysteine through the conserved F or W. The D gene is left open where the match is weak. Where a row states a size, it is once, few, many or the class of an expanded clone; other rows omit it.

TRBV4-2	NA	TRBJ2-6	NA	CASSQDGGYGANVLTF
TRBV7-9	TRBD1	TRBJ1-3	few	CASSLASPRGDTIYF
TRBV2	NA	TRBJ1-2	NA	CASRLIQTNGYTF
TRBV12-3/TRBV12-4	NA	TRBJ2-7	NA	CASSLGADEQYF
TRBV20-1	NA	TRBJ2-5	few	CSVVLRETQYF
TRBV6-1	NA	TRBJ2-7	once	CASSDRTASYEQYF
TRBV12-3/TRBV12-4	NA	TRBJ2-2	few	CASRRGVNTGELFF
TRBV20-1	NA	TRBJ1-3	few	CSARKYRAGNTIYF
TRBV7-9	NA	TRBJ2-5	NA	CASSLMGGTQETQYF
TRBV7-6	NA	TRBJ1-1	few	CASSPTGGDTEAFF
TRBV20-1	NA	TRBJ2-2	NA	CSARRPTGELFF
TRBV7-3	NA	TRBJ1-1	NA	CASSSPGTEAFF
TRBV5-5	TRBD1	TRBJ1-1	few	CASSSTGAGYMNTEAFF
TRBV24-1	TRBD1	TRBJ2-3	few	CATSARGRTDTQYF
TRBV9	TRBD1	TRBJ2-3	many	CASSVEGAATDTQYF
TRBV2	TRBD1	TRBJ1-5	NA	CASSTGAQPQHF
TRBV24-1	NA	TRBJ1-5	NA	CATSSGYQETQHF
TRBV24-1	NA	TRBJ2-5	few	CATSEAAMYQETQYF
TRBV2	NA	TRBJ2-7	many	CASCDLGKYCEQYF
TRBV24-1	TRBD1	TRBJ1-1	NA	CATRGQGPNTEAFF
TRBV6-1	TRBD1	TRBJ2-3	NA	CASSYLTGGVTDTQYF
TRBV20-1	TRBD1	TRBJ1-2	once	CSARDIGQVYGYTF
TRBV9	NA	TRBJ2-7	NA	CASSVAPTTTYEQYF
TRBV11-3	NA	TRBJ2-5	NA	CASSLHSQETQYF
TRBV20-1	TRBD2	TRBJ2-1	NA	CSARWTSGHNEQFF
TRBV24-1	TRBD1	TRBJ2-1	NA	CATSNRETGFNEQFF
TRBV24-1	TRBD2	TRBJ2-5	NA	CATSDRLAGEETQYF
TRBV2	NA	TRBJ2-5	NA	CASSPPDGIEPQYF
TRBV12-3/TRBV12-4	NA	TRBJ1-5	NA	CASSFNQPQHF
TRBV20-1	TRBD2	TRBJ2-1	NA	CSAPGTSGYNEQFF
TRBV25-1	TRBD1	TRBJ1-4	NA	CASSGQTGGVDEKLFF
TRBV5-1	TRBD1	TRBJ1-3	few	CASSLGSDRAGNTIYF
TRBV6-2/TRBV6-3	TRBD1	TRBJ2-5	many	CASSYSGTVPLDQETQYF
TRBV10-3	TRBD1	TRBJ2-7	NA	CAISETPGTGGDEQYF
TRBV7-9	NA	TRBJ1-2	many	CASSLISGDGYTF
TRBV7-6	NA	TRBJ2-3	NA	CARRFGGTDTQYF
TRBV7-6	TRBD1	TRBJ2-7	NA	CASSSTGVEQYF
TRBV19	NA	TRBJ2-5	NA	CASPGGGETQYF
TRBV20-1	NA	TRBJ2-7	NA	CSARAGAVYEQYF
TRBV20-1	NA	TRBJ2-3	many	CSAQGPSADTQYF